Listed below are T cell receptor beta chains from one sample, sequenced in a study of T cells in Graves' hyperthyroidism and ophthalmopathy. TCRdb re-called the multiplex PCR reads with MiXCR, one entry per CDR3 protein. The sample includes hundreds of thousands of distinct CDR3 sequences, roughly 46% of them seen just once. Sequenced input: peripheral blood or thyroid tissue (not recorded which). Source of these receptors: an adult man with Graves' disease, either hyperthyroidism or ophthalmopathy (not recorded which). Each CDR3 is given with its conserved first and last residue. A D gene is named only where the DNA matches it firmly. Some rows mark clone size as missing; the rest say once, few, many or name a class of expanded clone.

v_call	clone_size	j_call	d_call	cdr3_aa	cdr3_nt
TRBV2	.	TRBJ2-6	.	CASRRVSSGANVLTF	TGTGCCAGCAGGAGGGTCAGCTCTGGGGCCAACGTCCTGACTTTC
TRBV9	.	TRBJ1-2	.	CAWSPLPMAYTF	TGTGCCTGGAGCCCGCTGCCCATGGCCTACACCTTC
TRBV7-2	.	TRBJ2-7	TRBD1	CASRGTGLEQYF	TGTGCCAGCAGGGGGACAGGGTTGGAGCAGTACTTC
TRBV5-1	few	TRBJ1-1	.	CASSHQTVNTEAFF	TGCGCCAGCAGCCACCAGACCGTGAACACTGAAGCTTTCTTT
TRBV11-1	few	TRBJ2-2	.	CASSQVANTGELFF	TGTGCCAGCAGCCAGGTCGCGAACACCGGGGAGCTGTTTTTT
TRBV2	.	TRBJ2-7	.	CASSLGGGRVLSEQYF	TGTGCCAGCAGCCTGGGGGGCGGGAGAGTGCTTAGCGAGCAGTACTTC
TRBV4-1	.	TRBJ1-1	.	CASSHLAGNTEAFF	TGCGCCAGCAGCCACCTTGCAGGTAACACTGAAGCTTTCTTT
TRBV29-1	.	TRBJ1-2	.	CSVGRGTNYGYTF	TGCAGCGTAGGTCGGGGGACGAACTATGGCTACACCTTC
TRBV2	many	TRBJ1-5	TRBD1	CASSARQGGGNQPQHF	TGTGCCAGCAGTGCGAGACAGGGGGGCGGCAATCAGCCCCAGCATTTT
TRBV7-2	many	TRBJ1-2	.	CASSNSVSGYTF	TGTGCCAGCAGTAACAGCGTTTCTGGCTACACCTTC
TRBV20-1	.	TRBJ1-1	.	CSAGKEAGFNTEAFF	TGCAGTGCTGGAAAAGAGGCGGGATTCAACACTGAAGCTTTCTTT
TRBV5-1	many	TRBJ1-1	TRBD1	CASSGGTANTEAFF	TGTGCCAGCAGCGGCGGGACAGCGAACACTGAAGCTTTCTTT
TRBV12-3/TRBV12-4	.	TRBJ2-7	TRBD1	CASSDRGQAEQYF	TGTGCCAGCAGTGACAGGGGGCAGGCGGAGCAGTACTTC
TRBV20-1	.	TRBJ1-5	.	CSARDGDQPQHF	TGCAGTGCTAGAGATGGGGATCAGCCCCAGCATTTT
TRBV20-1	many	TRBJ2-5	TRBD2	CSARGVQRGQETQYF	TGCAGTGCTAGAGGGGTGCAGCGGGGGCAAGAGACCCAGTACTTC
TRBV7-9	.	TRBJ2-2	.	CASRPGAIGELFF	TGTGCCAGCAGGCCCGGGGCGATCGGGGAGCTGTTTTTT
TRBV10-3	many	TRBJ2-5	TRBD2	CASRQREGSETQYF	TGTGCCAGCCGTCAGCGGGAGGGTTCGGAGACCCAGTACTTC
TRBV24-1	.	TRBJ2-5	TRBD1	CATRQAGTGVETQYF	TGTGCCACCAGACAGGCTGGGACAGGGGTGGAGACCCAGTACTTC
TRBV4-1	.	TRBJ1-3	.	CASSQAFEETGNTIYF	TGCGCCAGCAGCCAAGCTTTTGAGGAAACTGGAAACACCATATATTTT
TRBV2	once	TRBJ1-2	.	CASRSTAAPNYGYTF	TGTGCCAGCAGGTCGACAGCTGCTCCTAACTATGGCTACACCTTC
TRBV7-2	few	TRBJ1-1	TRBD1	CASSLDGTGSPTNTEAFF	TGTGCCAGCAGCTTAGACGGGACAGGCTCACCCACGAACACTGAAGCTTTCTTT
TRBV12-3/TRBV12-4	once	TRBJ1-2	.	CASRAVFGGDGYTF	TGTGCCAGCAGAGCAGTTTTTGGGGGCGATGGCTACACCTTC
TRBV7-8	.	TRBJ1-4	.	CASSLGLGPNEKLFF	TGTGCCAGCAGCTTAGGTTTGGGTCCTAATGAAAAACTGTTTTTT